The 15 T cell receptor beta chains below all came from one sample that was sequenced in a study of T cell responses to AZD1222 COVID-19 vaccine. Sequenced by immunoSEQ multiplex PCR; TCRdb stores in-frame clones only, minus some. The sample carries more than 20,000 clones, more than 75% recorded once. The sequences come from peripheral blood, collected 28 days after the second AZD1222 dose. The receptors here all came from an adult who received the AZD1222 COVID-19 vaccine.

This CDR3 reads CATNSRGERNTEAFF. The DNA for the CDR3 is TGTGCCACTAACTCCCGGGGGGAGAGGAACACTGAAGCTTTCTTT. J is TRBJ1-1 and V is TRBV18; D may be TRBD1 (5 bases). Germline V gene sequence: CDR1 KGHSH, CDR2 LQKENI. CDR3 length: 15 amino acids. Trimming stripped 10 bases from V and 1 base from J, with 19 bases between.

A few counts support this clone. CDR3 sequence reads: CASRRQGAGQPQHF. The CDR3 DNA reads as TGTGCCAGCAGACGCCAGGGGGCTGGGCAGCCCCAGCATTTT. The V call is TRBV27, the J call TRBJ1-5; 8 bases match TRBD1. V was pared by 6 bases and J by 7 bases, with 8 bases of the junction left unmatched. Germline CDR1 reads MNHEY; CDR2 reads SMNVEV (reference sequence). The CDR3 is 14 amino acids.

CDR3 nucleotide sequence: TGTGCCAGTAGTCAAGCGGGGACTAGCGGGAATGCCTACGAGCAGTACTTC. Protein: CASSQAGTSGNAYEQYF. The chain carries TRBV19 and TRBJ2-7; 13 nucleotides line up with TRBD2. V trimming: 5 bases; J trimming: 2 bases; junction bases outside the gene matches: 9. Germline CDR1 reads LNHDA; CDR2 reads SQIVND (reference sequence). This CDR3 contains 17 residues.

The table lists this clone with a few counts. This rearrangement joins TRBV28 to TRBJ2-7; D is tentatively TRBD1 or TRBD2 (6 bases each). The V and J ends lost 6 bases and 3 bases respectively, with 18 bases between them. The germline V gene has CDR1 MDHEN and CDR2 SYDVKM. This CDR3 is built from 15 residues. The CDR3 DNA is TGTGCCAGCAGCAGAACCGGGGGACACCTCTACGAGCAGTACTTC. Its translation is CASSRTGGHLYEQYF.

The chain links TRBV5-1 to TRBJ2-7; tentative D call: TRBD2 (6 bases). Between the trimmed V and J ends, which lost 2 bases and 0 bases, there was a span of 12 bases. The germline V gene has CDR1 SGHRS and CDR2 YFSETQ. This CDR3 is 15 amino acids long. DNA of the CDR3: TGCGCCAGCAGCTTCGGGGGTCCCAACTCCTACGAGCAGTACTTC. The encoded protein is CASSFGGPNSYEQYF.

V and J are TRBV7-8 and TRBJ2-4, with TRBD2 matching 11 bases. Germline CDR1 reads SGHVS; CDR2 reads FQNEAQ. This CDR3 comprises 15 residues. Unmatched junction bases numbered 8, after V lost 3 bases and J lost 10 bases. CDR3 nucleotides: TGTGCCAGCAGCTTGGCTAGCGGGAGGCGGAGTATTCAGTACTTC. This codes for CASSLASGRRSIQYF.

This chain connects TRBV27 to TRBJ2-1; D is unresolved. CDR3 size: 15 residues. V lost 2 bases and J lost 0, with 8 bases in between. CDR1 and CDR2 from the germline V gene are MNHEY and SMNVEV (reference sequence). The CDR3 nucleotides are TGTGCCAGCAGTTTAGGGCCGGGCTCCTACAATGAGCAGTTCTTC. Translation gives CASSLGPGSYNEQFF.

The DNA for the CDR3 is TGTGCCATCAGTGAGGGAGGCCGGGGGGCAACCGGAAACACCATATATTTT. Translated, it gives CAISEGGRGATGNTIYF. The rearrangement uses TRBV10-3 and TRBJ1-3; perhaps TRBD1 as D (6 bases). The CDR3 runs 17 residues. Trimming left V 2 bases short and J 4 bases short, with 18 bases between. CDR1 ENHRY and CDR2 SYGVKD come from the germline V gene.

The chain recombines TRBV9 with TRBJ2-7, with 14 bases lining up with TRBD2. The CDR3 sequence is 16 residues long. CDR1 is SGDLS and CDR2 is YYNGEE in the germline V gene. V was clipped by 3 bases and J by 4 bases; unmatched bases: 6. CDR3 residues: CASSAGGTSGSYEQYF. The CDR3 DNA is TGTGCCAGCAGCGCTGGGGGGACTAGCGGGAGTTACGAGCAGTACTTC.

The rearrangement links TRBV5-4 to TRBJ2-3; D is perhaps TRBD2 (6 bases). This CDR3 comprises 16 residues. Per the germline V gene, CDR1 is SGHNT and CDR2 is YYREEE (reference sequence). V dropped 2 bases and J dropped 4 bases, with 17 bases sitting between them. The CDR3 region has the DNA TGTGCCAGCAGCTTTGGGGCGGGAACGACTGCAGATACGCAGTATTTT. Protein: CASSFGAGTTADTQYF. Variable domain in full (rest from reference TRBV5-4 and TRBJ2-3): ETGVTQSPTHLIKTRGQQVTLRCSSQSGHNTVSWYQQALGQGPQFIFQYYREEENGRGNFPPRFSGLQFPNYSSELNVNALELDDSALYLCASSFGAGTTADTQYFGPGTRLTVL.

This clone showed up just once. This chain connects TRBV7-9 to TRBJ1-2; no definite D call. Trimming cost V 1 base and J 4 bases, with 16 bases left between them. Germline CDR1 reads SEHNR; CDR2 reads FQNEAQ (reference sequence). The CDR3 is 16 residues long. The CDR3 DNA reads TGTGCCAGCAGCTTAGATGGAGGCATCCTCGGCTATGGCTACACCTTC. This codes for CASSLDGGILGYGYTF.

V is TRBV6-6 and J is TRBJ2-1; D is unclear. The germline CDR1 and CDR2 sequences are MNHNY and SVGAGI (reference sequence). The length of the CDR3 is 9 residues. The germline V and J ends were trimmed by 8 bases and 10 bases, with 6 bases remaining between them. The CDR3 loop reads CASGWEQFF. The CDR3 DNA sequence: TGTGCCAGCGGATGGGAGCAGTTCTTC.

This chain uses TRBV6-5 with TRBJ2-2; D unclear. Germline loops: CDR1 MNHEY, CDR2 SVGAGI. This CDR3 is built from 15 residues. V was cut by 0 bases and J by 1 base, with 6 bases left in between. The CDR3 coding sequence is TGTGCCAGCAGTTACTCCCCGATGAACACCGGGGAGCTGTTTTTT. Protein: CASSYSPMNTGELFF.

The rearrangement uses TRBV3-1 (or the pseudogene TRBV3-2) and TRBJ2-5, with unresolved D. Trimming removed 5 bases at V and 2 bases at J, with 12 bases between. The CDR3 runs to 14 residues. CDR1 and CDR2 from the germline V gene are LGHDT and YNNKEL (reference sequence). The CDR3: CASSYYTAQETQYF. The CDR3 DNA sequence: TGTGCCAGCAGCTATTACACAGCTCAAGAGACCCAGTACTTC.

The chain combines TRBV5-1 with TRBJ2-7; TRBD1 matches at 7 bases. With V trimmed by 0 bases and J by 5 bases, 8 bases remained unmatched. This CDR3 spans 15 amino acids. Germline V gene lookup returns CDR1 SGHRS and CDR2 YFSETQ. Here the CDR3 DNA reads TGCGCCAGCAGCTTGGGACAGGGCCTAAGCGACGAGCAGTACTTC. Translating gives CASSLGQGLSDEQYF. Full variable domain (remainder filled in from reference TRBV5-1 and TRBJ2-7): KAGVTQTPRYLIKTRGQQVTLSCSPISGHRSVSWYQQTPGQGLQFLFEYFSETQRNKGNFPGRFSGRQFSNSRSEMNVSTLELGDSALYLCASSLGQGLSDEQYFGPGTRLTVT.